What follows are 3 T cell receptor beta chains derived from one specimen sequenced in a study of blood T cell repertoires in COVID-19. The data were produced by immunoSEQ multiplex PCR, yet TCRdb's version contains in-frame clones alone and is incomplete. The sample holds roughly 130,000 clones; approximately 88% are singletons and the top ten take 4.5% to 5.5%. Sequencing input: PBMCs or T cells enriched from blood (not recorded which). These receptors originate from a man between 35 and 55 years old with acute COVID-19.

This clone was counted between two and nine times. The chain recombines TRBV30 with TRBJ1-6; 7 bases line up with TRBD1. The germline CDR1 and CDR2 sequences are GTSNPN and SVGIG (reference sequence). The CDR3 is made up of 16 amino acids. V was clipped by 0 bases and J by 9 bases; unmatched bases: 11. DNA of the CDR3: TGTGCCTGGAGTGTACTAACGGGAGGGGGCGGTTCACCCCTCCACTTT. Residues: CAWSVLTGGGGSPLHF.

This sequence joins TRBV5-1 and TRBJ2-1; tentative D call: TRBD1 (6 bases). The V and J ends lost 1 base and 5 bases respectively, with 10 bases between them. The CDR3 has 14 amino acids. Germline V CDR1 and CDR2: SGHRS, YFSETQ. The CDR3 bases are TGCGCCAGCAGCTTGTTACAGGGAAACAATGAGCAGTTCTTC. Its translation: CASSLLQGNNEQFF.

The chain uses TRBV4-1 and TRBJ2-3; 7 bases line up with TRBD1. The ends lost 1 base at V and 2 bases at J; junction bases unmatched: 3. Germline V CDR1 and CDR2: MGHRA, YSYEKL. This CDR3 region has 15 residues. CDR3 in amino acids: CASSQGQGYTDTQYF. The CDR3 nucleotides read TGCGCCAGCAGCCAAGGACAGGGATACACAGATACGCAGTATTTT.